This is a list of T cell receptor beta chains from one sample in a study of T cell changes during pregnancy in multiple sclerosis. This table comes from immunoSEQ multiplex PCR, and its TCRdb copy is limited to in-frame clones, with some not included. Of tens of thousands of clones listed, about nine tenths are singletons. The sample here was CD8+ T cells from peripheral blood mononuclear cells, taken after pregnancy. The source is a female donor with multiple sclerosis, enrolled in a pregnancy study. CDR3s include the opening cysteine and the closing phenylalanine or tryptophan. D genes are given only for firm matches. Clone size is stated in some rows and not others, as once, few, many or a class when expanded.

cdr3_nt cdr3_aa j_call v_call clone_size d_call
TGTGCCAGTACCCTAGCGGGGGGTAACCAAGAGACCCAGTACTTC CASTLAGGNQETQYF TRBJ2-5 TRBV19 NA TRBD2
TGTGCCAGCAGCTTAGATGAGGAGACCCAGTACTTC CASSLDEETQYF TRBJ2-5 TRBV7-3 NA NA
TGTGCCAGCAGAGGGGGCACTGAAGCTTTCTTT CASRGGTEAFF TRBJ1-1 TRBV7-2 NA NA
TGTGCCAGCAGCTTAAACCCTAGCGGCTCCTACAATGAGCAGTTCTTC CASSLNPSGSYNEQFF TRBJ2-1 TRBV7-3 NA TRBD2
TGTGCCAGCAGCTTGGGTGGGGGCCTGAGTGCTTTCTTT CASSLGGGLSAFF TRBJ1-1 TRBV5-6 NA NA
TGTGCCAGCAGCTCCATATGGGCAGCCGAAAAACTGTTTTTT CASSSIWAAEKLFF TRBJ1-4 TRBV7-8 NA NA
TGCGCCAGCAGCGCCATGGGGGGGACCTATGGCTACACCTTC CASSAMGGTYGYTF TRBJ1-2 TRBV5-1 NA NA
TGTGCCAGCAGCGGCGACAGGGAGGACTATGGCTACACCTTC CASSGDREDYGYTF TRBJ1-2 TRBV9 NA TRBD1
TGTGCCAGCAGCTTAGTTGGGGCCGCTGAAGCTTTCTTT CASSLVGAAEAFF TRBJ1-1 TRBV7-8 NA NA
TGTGCCAGCAGCGCGGGACAGGAGCAGTACTTC CASSAGQEQYF TRBJ2-7 TRBV9 NA TRBD1
TGTGCCAGTAGTATTACAGGGGGGACCTATGGCTACACCTTC CASSITGGTYGYTF TRBJ1-2 TRBV19 NA TRBD1
TGTGCCAGCAGACTACTATCGGCCTACTCTAACTCCTACAATGAGCAGTTCTTC CASRLLSAYSNSYNEQFF TRBJ2-1 TRBV27 NA NA
TGCGCCAGCAGCCAGATTGACAGGCAGGATAATTCACCCCTCCACTTT CASSQIDRQDNSPLHF TRBJ1-6 TRBV4-1 NA NA
TGCGCCAGCAGCCAAGATTCCGCTTGGCAGGTCTCCGGAAACACCATATATTTT CASSQDSAWQVSGNTIYF TRBJ1-3 TRBV4-3 NA NA
TGTGCCAGCAGCTTAGTCAGGGCGGACGAGCAGTACTTC CASSLVRADEQYF TRBJ2-7 TRBV7-8 once NA
TGTGCCAGCAGGACTCGCTTTGGCTACACCTTC CASRTRFGYTF TRBJ1-2 TRBV6-5 once NA
TGTGCCAGCAGCATTACACCGGGACTAGCGGGGGTGGGCAATGAGCAGTTCTTC CASSITPGLAGVGNEQFF TRBJ2-1 TRBV7-3 NA TRBD2
TGTGCCAGCGGGCCTCCCCGTGAGCAGTTCTTC CASGPPREQFF TRBJ2-1 TRBV9 NA NA
TGTGCCAGCAAAGGGGACAGCGACTACGAGCAGTACTTC CASKGDSDYEQYF TRBJ2-7 TRBV7-8 NA TRBD1
TGTGCCAGCAGTGAAAGCGGGGGGGCCACAGATACGCAGTATTTT CASSESGGATDTQYF TRBJ2-3 TRBV6-4 few TRBD2
TGTGCCAGTAGCGATAGGGAGTCCCACTTCGTCAAGGATCAGCCCCAGCATTTT CASSDRESHFVKDQPQHF TRBJ1-5 TRBV19 NA NA
TGCGCCAGCAGCCGAACGCGGGCCCCTAACACCGGGGAGCTGTTTTTT CASSRTRAPNTGELFF TRBJ2-2 TRBV4-3 NA NA
TGTGCCAGCAGTGACAGTGCGGAGAGATCCACTGAAGCTTTCTTT CASSDSAERSTEAFF TRBJ1-1 TRBV7-8 medium-sized NA
TGTGCCAGCTCCTTGGGAGGAGTCTTTAATTCACCCCTCCACTTT CASSLGGVFNSPLHF TRBJ1-6 TRBV27 NA NA
TGTGCCAGCAGTGACTTAGGGGCCCTCTCCTACGAGCAGTACTTC CASSDLGALSYEQYF TRBJ2-7 TRBV7-9 NA NA
TGTGCCAGCATCCCCTACCCGCGGGGGAGCACAGATACGCAGTATTTT CASIPYPRGSTDTQYF TRBJ2-3 TRBV27 once TRBD2
TGCGCCAGCGTGACACAGGGATACGAGCAGTACTTC CASVTQGYEQYF TRBJ2-7 TRBV10-2 NA NA
TGTGCCATCAGTGACCCGAGTGTGGGAGAAGAGACCCAGTACTTC CAISDPSVGEETQYF TRBJ2-5 TRBV10-3 NA NA
TGTGCCAGCAGTTGGGGGCCTTATTACGAGCAGTACTTC CASSWGPYYEQYF TRBJ2-7 TRBV27 NA NA
TGTGCCAGCGGGCCTGATAACTATGGCTACACCTTC CASGPDNYGYTF TRBJ1-2 TRBV27 NA NA
TGCGCCAGCAGCCAAGTTGGGGGCGGTCAGCCCCAGCATTTT CASSQVGGGQPQHF TRBJ1-5 TRBV4-1 NA NA
TGTGCCAGCAGCACCGGACAGCGGTCATTCTTC CASSTGQRSFF TRBJ2-1 TRBV5-8 NA NA
TGCGCCAGCAGCCAAGACCACAATCAGCCCCAGCATTTT CASSQDHNQPQHF TRBJ1-5 TRBV4-3 NA NA
TGTGCCAGCAGTAGCGGGGGGGCCACAGATACGCAGTATTTT CASSSGGATDTQYF TRBJ2-3 TRBV6-4 few TRBD2
TGTGCCAGCATCCCCCCGGGGGATCAGCCCCAGCATTTT CASIPPGDQPQHF TRBJ1-5 TRBV6-6 NA NA
TGTGCCAGCAGCCCGACAATCGGAGGATATATGAACACTGAAGCTTTCTTT CASSPTIGGYMNTEAFF TRBJ1-1 TRBV9 NA NA
TGCAGCGTTGATGCCGGCGGGGAGCTGTTTTTT CSVDAGGELFF TRBJ2-2 TRBV29-1 NA NA
TGTGCCAGCAGCGTAGGCGGGGGGGCGTACAATGAGCAGTTCTTC CASSVGGGAYNEQFF TRBJ2-1 TRBV9 NA TRBD2
TGTGCCAGCTGGGCGGGGGGGCCAAATGAGCAGTTCTTC CASWAGGPNEQFF TRBJ2-1 TRBV7-9 NA TRBD2
TGTGCCAGCAGTTACTACAGCGGACAGTTCACTGAAGCTTTCTTT CASSYYSGQFTEAFF TRBJ1-1 TRBV6-5 NA NA
TGTGCCATCAGTGAGTCGCAGGGGGCAGATACGCAGTATTTT CAISESQGADTQYF TRBJ2-3 TRBV10-3 NA TRBD1
TGTGCCAGCAGCGAGGGGACAGTCAACACTGAAGCTTTCTTT CASSEGTVNTEAFF TRBJ1-1 TRBV9 NA TRBD1
TGCGCCAGCAGCCAGGGACAGGGCTATGAGCAGTTCTTC CASSQGQGYEQFF TRBJ2-1 TRBV4-3 NA TRBD1
TGCGCCAGCAGCCAAGCGGCGGGAGGCACAGATACGCAGTATTTT CASSQAAGGTDTQYF TRBJ2-3 TRBV4-1 NA TRBD2
TGCGCCAGCAGCCAAGTCCCGGGACAGGGAGTTCGCGACAATCAGCCCCAGCATTTT CASSQVPGQGVRDNQPQHF TRBJ1-5 TRBV4-1 NA TRBD1
TGTGCCAGCAGTCCCACAGGGCGCGAGCAGTACTTC CASSPTGREQYF TRBJ2-7 TRBV27 NA NA
TGTGCCAGCAGTTACTTAGGGGCGGGAGCCGGGGAGCTGTTTTTT CASSYLGAGAGELFF TRBJ2-2 TRBV6-6 NA TRBD2
TGTGCCAGTAGTATACTGGGGGGGGACACTGAAGCTTTCTTT CASSILGGDTEAFF TRBJ1-1 TRBV19 NA NA
TGTGCCAGCCTTACAGGGGTCGGGGAGCTGTTTTTT CASLTGVGELFF TRBJ2-2 TRBV7-9 NA TRBD1
TGTGCCAGCAGGAGAGGGACTCAAGGGCACGCTTTT CASRRGTQGHAF TRBJ2-3 TRBV5-5 NA NA
TGTGCCAGCAGTGAAGTAAGGACAGGGGGTTACACCGGGGAGCTGTTTTTT CASSEVRTGGYTGELFF TRBJ2-2 TRBV6-4 NA TRBD1
TGCGCCAGCAGCCAAGATTGGCGGGGGGGCCGGTACAATGAGCAGTTCTTC CASSQDWRGGRYNEQFF TRBJ2-1 TRBV4-3 NA TRBD2
TGTGCCAGCAGTGTGACAGATTATGGCTACACCTTC CASSVTDYGYTF TRBJ1-2 TRBV6-1 NA NA